This T cell receptor (beta chain) comes out of a study of prognosis after radiotherapy for stage I lung cancer. Findings of the study overall: The authors reported that TRBV and TRBJ gene usage differed between patients with and without metastases. Lower Shannon entropy values were found after stereotactic body radiation therapy in patients who developed distant metastases.

The study amplified the TCR beta CDR3 region from genomic DNA. This amplification was carried out by two rounds of multiplex PCR. Used in first-round PCR were primers specific to each TRBV and TRBJ gene. A single record per CDR3 protein comes from TCRdb applying MiXCR to the multiplex PCR reads. Here the sample spans about 18,000 distinct CDR3 sequences, roughly 46% being singletons. Between the trimmed V and J ends, which lost 5 bases and 1 base, there was a span of 21 bases. CDR1 and CDR2 (germline): MRHNA, SNTAGT. This CDR3 has 17 amino acids. With respect to this clonotype: Its antigen remains unidentified.

Peripheral blood, in approximately 6.3-milliliter volumes, was drawn at each of two time points. The rearrangement links TRBV6-4 to TRBJ2-7; no clear D gene. The sequence derives from a donor over 45 with non-small cell lung cancer. The specimen comprised PBMCs, sampled before or after stereotactic body radiation therapy (not recorded which). In DNA, the CDR3 is TGTGCCAGCAGTATGGTGGGCCGACCGCTCCATTCCTACGAGCAGTACTTC. It encodes CASSMVGRPLHSYEQYF.